This T cell receptor (beta chain) came from a study of shared clonotypes between healthy human individuals (dated by TCRdb to 2018 to 2021). About the study as a whole: A couple of women and a few men aged 18 to 49 years were included in the cohort. Per donor, leukapheresis produced somewhere between about 0.9 and 9.5 billion PBMCs. The study deeply sequenced blood TCR repertoires of several healthy adults to estimate repertoire size and the extent of clonotype sharing between individuals. To increase sequencing depth and limit assay-specific biases, TCR repertoire library preparation and sequencing were carried out by different laboratories using diverse techniques. For each donor, three plates each were used for CD4 naive and CD4 memory, two plates were used for CD8 naive, and one plate was used for CD8 memory.

From the germline V gene, CDR1 is SGHVS and CDR2 is FNYEAQ. V drops 5 bases and J drops 5 bases, leaving 10 bases in between. The CDR3 spans 13 residues, from the cysteine through the phenylalanine. Kept here is only the CDR3 DNA, which spans 39 bases and is read in frame from base 1. Healthy HIV-negative adults with no recently reported acute infections or vaccinations were included as donors. Every donor was a Caucasian adult living in Nashville, Tennessee, USA. CD4+ T cells were enriched by magnetic negative selection; naive cells were then positively selected on CD45RA, and the negative fraction formed the memory subset. After blood collection by leukapheresis, PBMCs were isolated using Ficoll-Histopaque density gradient centrifugation and then cryopreserved in the vapor phase of liquid nitrogen. Analytical flow cytometry was used to check the purity and quantity of each magnetically sorted T cell population. Each sorted fraction had its genomic DNA isolated and then quantified by UV absorbance on a Nanodrop 2000c.

Overall results and qualifications from the work: When several donors were compared, the shared fraction of clonotypes was approximately 5% for naive CD4, less than 4% for naive CD8, 2.3% for memory CD4, and 0.3% to 0.5% for memory CD8. Pairwise subsampling indicated that sequencing depth was expected to affect the degree of clonotype sharing among donors. Clonotypes shared by all four sorted-subset donors showed higher generation probabilities than non-shared clonotypes. The genetic and exposure-history diversity represented was limited by the small number of donors. Only blood was sampled, and tissue TCR repertoires likely differ from those in blood. Even with the large sequencing depth, rarefaction of the sorted-subset datasets indicated that sequencing was incomplete. Naive subsets generally had larger estimated clonotype richness than memory subsets.

Using the deep immunoSEQ assay, TCR CDR3 regions were amplified from genomic DNA by multiplex PCR. Genomic DNA extracted from each cell subset was distributed evenly over all wells of several immunoSEQ 96-well plates, and each plate served as one replicate. Each replicate PCR for sorted subsets received around 200 ng genomic DNA, equal to about 30,000 T cell genomes. Purified libraries were quantified with a Qubit 3.0 fluorometer, sized on a Bioanalyzer 2100, and re-quantified with the KAPA Library Quantification kit. Each immunoSEQ 96-well plate was sequenced on its own single-read 150-cycle Illumina NextSeq 550 flow cell. Under the source paper's analysis protocol: Because only junctional sequences without quality scores were contained in the immunoSEQ output, filtering matching that applied to full-length reads could not be performed. To assign V/J genes and CDR3, sequences were annotated against IMGT germline references using PyIR, a Python wrapper for IgBLAST v1.9. Reads were removed for weak V/J assignments (E-value above 1e-6), missing CDR3, stop codons, out-of-frame junctions, or ambiguous translated residues. V3J clonotypes were defined as sequences sharing an identical inferred V gene, J gene, and CDR3 amino acid sequence. Percentage overlap between repertoires was computed as shared unique clonotypes divided by the size of the smaller repertoire. Repertoire richness was assessed with RTK rarefaction, the Chao1 estimator, and Recon v2.1 estimates of unobserved clonotypes. Generation probabilities for all TCRbeta clonotypes obtained by the gDNA method from four donors were computed using OLGA. The clones in this table, taken by TCRdb from immuneACCESS, are in-frame only. Not every clone is retained; where verified, under half of the shortfall comes from an unresolved V gene, and the cause of the rest is unknown. From that table come the V and J calls and clone size; the DNA was used to work out D and trimming. Within this sample are 2 million to 3 million clones, with over 85% of them counted one time only. The ten largest clones represent approximately 0.37% of the sample.

Notes on this clone: It lacks a known antigen. No base quality information exists; no much larger clone differs at one position.

The chain employs TRBV7-6 and TRBJ1-5; the best D guess is TRBD1, with 5 bases matching. The receptor was derived from a young man in good health. Some clones in this sample may be carry-over from other donors' samples. Sequenced material: naive CD4+ T cells from PBMCs. What this sample's cell subset or site label stands for: CD45RA+ positively selected. The CDR3 region has the sequence CASSQTEDQPQHF. The nucleotide sequence reads as follows: TGTGCCAGCAGCCAGACAGAAGATCAGCCCCAGCATTTT.